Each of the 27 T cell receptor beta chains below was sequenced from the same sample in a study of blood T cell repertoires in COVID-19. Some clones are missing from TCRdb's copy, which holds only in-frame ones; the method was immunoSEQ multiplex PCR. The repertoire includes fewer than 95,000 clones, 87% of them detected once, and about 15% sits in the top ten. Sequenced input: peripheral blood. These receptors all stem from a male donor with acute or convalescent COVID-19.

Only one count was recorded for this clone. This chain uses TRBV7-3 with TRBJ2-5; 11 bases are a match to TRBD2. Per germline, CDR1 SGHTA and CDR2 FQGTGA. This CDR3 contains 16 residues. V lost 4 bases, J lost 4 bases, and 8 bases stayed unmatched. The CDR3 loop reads CASSSSGGTLLETQYF. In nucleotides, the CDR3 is TGTGCCAGCAGCTCTAGCGGGGGGACCCTTTTAGAGACCCAGTACTTC.

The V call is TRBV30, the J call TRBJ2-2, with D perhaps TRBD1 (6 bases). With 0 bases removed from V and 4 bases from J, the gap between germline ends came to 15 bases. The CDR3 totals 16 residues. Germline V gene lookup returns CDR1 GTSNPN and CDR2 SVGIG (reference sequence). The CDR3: CAWSVPGQGTTGELFF. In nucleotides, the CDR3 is TGTGCCTGGAGTGTACCCGGCCAGGGGACCACCGGGGAGCTGTTTTTT. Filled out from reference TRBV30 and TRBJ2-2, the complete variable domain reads SQTIHQWPATLVQPVGSPLSLECTVEGTSNPNLYWYRQAAGRGLQLLFYSVGIGQISSEVPQNLSASRPQDRQFILSSKKLLLSDSGFYLCAWSVPGQGTTGELFFGEGSRLTVL.

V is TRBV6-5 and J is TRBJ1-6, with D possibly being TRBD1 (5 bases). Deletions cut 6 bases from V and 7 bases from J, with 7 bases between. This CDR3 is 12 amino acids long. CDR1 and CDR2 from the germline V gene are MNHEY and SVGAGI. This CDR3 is CASRRQNSPLHF. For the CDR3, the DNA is TGTGCCAGCAGACGACAGAATTCACCCCTCCACTTT.

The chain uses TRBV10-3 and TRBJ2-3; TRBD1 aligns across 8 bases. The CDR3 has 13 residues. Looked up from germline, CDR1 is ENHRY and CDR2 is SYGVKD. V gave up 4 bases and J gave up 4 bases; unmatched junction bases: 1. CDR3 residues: CAISVTGADTQYF. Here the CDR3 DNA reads TGTGCCATCAGTGTGACAGGGGCAGATACGCAGTATTTT.

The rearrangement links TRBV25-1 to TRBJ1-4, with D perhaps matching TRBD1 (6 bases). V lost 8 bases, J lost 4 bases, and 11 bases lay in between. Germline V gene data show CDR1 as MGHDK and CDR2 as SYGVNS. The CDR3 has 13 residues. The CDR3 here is CASEGGGNEKLFF. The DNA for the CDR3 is TGTGCCAGCGAAGGGGGGGGTAATGAAAAACTGTTTTTT.

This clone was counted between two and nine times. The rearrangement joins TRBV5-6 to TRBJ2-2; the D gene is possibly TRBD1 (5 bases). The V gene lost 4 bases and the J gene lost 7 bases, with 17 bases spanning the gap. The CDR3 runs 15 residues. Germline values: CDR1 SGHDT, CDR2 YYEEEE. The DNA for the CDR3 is TGTGCCAGCAGCCCCCAGGGTACGAAAAACGGGGAGCTGTTTTTT. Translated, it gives CASSPQGTKNGELFF.

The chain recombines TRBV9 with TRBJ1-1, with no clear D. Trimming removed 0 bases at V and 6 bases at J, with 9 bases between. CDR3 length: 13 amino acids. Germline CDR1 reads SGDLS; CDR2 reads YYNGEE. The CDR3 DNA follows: TGTGCCAGCAGCGTAGCCGCGCAGGCTGAAGCTTTCTTT. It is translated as CASSVAAQAEAFF.

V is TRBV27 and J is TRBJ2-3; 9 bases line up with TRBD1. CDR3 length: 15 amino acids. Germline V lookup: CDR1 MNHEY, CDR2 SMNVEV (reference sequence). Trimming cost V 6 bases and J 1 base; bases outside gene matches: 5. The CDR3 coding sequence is TGTGCCAGCAGAAAACAGGGGGCACGCACAGATACGCAGTATTTT. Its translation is CASRKQGARTDTQYF.

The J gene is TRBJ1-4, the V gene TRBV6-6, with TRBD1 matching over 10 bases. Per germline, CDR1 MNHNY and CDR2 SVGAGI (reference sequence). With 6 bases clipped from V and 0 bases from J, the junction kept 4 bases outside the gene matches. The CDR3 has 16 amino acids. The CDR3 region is CASSLGQGATNEKLFF. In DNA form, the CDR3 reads TGTGCCAGCAGCCTAGGACAGGGGGCAACTAATGAAAAACTGTTTTTT.

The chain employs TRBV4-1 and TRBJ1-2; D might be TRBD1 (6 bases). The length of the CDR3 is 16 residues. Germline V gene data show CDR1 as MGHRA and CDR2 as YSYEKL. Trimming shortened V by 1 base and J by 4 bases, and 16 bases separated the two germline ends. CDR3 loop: CASSQAARTEIYGYTF. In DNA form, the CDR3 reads TGCGCCAGCAGCCAAGCCGCCAGGACAGAGATCTATGGCTACACCTTC.

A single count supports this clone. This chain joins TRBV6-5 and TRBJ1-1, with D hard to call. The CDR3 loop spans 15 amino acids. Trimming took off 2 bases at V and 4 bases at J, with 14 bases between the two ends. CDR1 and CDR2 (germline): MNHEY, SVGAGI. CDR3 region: CASSYPGLGRTEAFF. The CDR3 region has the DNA TGTGCCAGCAGTTACCCGGGTCTTGGTCGCACTGAAGCTTTCTTT.

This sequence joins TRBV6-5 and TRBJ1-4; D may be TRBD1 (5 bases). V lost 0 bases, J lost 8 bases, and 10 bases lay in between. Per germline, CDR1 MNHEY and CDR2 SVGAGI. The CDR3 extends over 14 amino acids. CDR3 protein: CASSYSGAMEKLFF. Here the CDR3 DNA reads TGTGCCAGCAGTTACTCTGGGGCTATGGAAAAACTGTTTTTT.

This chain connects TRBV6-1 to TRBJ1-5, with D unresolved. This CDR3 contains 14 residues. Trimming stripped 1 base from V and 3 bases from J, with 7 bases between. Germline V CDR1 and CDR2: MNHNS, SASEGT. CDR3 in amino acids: CASSEVQFNQPQHF. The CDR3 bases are TGTGCCAGCAGTGAAGTACAGTTCAATCAGCCCCAGCATTTT.

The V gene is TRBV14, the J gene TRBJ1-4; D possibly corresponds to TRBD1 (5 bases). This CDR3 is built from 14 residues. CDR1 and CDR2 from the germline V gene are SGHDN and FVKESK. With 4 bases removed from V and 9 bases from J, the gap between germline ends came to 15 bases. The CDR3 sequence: CASSRSQGLQKLFF. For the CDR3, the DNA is TGTGCCAGCAGCCGCAGCCAGGGTTTACAAAAACTGTTTTTT.

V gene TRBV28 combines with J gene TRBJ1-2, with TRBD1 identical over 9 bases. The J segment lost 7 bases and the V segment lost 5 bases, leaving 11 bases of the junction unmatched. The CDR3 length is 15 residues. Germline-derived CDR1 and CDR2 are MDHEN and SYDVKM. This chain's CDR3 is CASSPAQQGAAGYTF. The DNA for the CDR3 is TGTGCCAGCAGTCCAGCCCAACAGGGGGCGGCTGGCTACACCTTC.

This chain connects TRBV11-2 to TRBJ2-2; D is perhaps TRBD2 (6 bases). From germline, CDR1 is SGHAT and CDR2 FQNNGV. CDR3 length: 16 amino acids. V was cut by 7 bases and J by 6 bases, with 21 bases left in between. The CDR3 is CASTRRGLINAGELFF. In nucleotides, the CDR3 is TGTGCCAGCACAAGGAGGGGTCTGATTAATGCCGGGGAGCTGTTTTTT.

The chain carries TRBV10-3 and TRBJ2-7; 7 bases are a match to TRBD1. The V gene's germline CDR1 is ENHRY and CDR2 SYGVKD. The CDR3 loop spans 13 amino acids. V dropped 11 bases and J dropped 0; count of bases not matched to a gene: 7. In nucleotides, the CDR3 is TGTGCCGCCCGGGACAGTAACTCCTACGAGCAGTACTTC. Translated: CAARDSNSYEQYF.

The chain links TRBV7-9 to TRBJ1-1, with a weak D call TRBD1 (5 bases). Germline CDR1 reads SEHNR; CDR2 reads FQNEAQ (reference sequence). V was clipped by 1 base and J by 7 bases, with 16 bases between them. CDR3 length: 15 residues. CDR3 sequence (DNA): TGTGCCAGCAGCTTAGGTCCAGGGCCTCCCCTTGAAGCTTTCTTT. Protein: CASSLGPGPPLEAFF.

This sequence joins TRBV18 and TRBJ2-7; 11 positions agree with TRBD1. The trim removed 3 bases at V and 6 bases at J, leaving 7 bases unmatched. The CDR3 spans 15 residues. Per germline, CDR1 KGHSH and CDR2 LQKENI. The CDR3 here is CASSPAGTGGSEQYF. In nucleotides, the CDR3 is TGTGCCAGCTCACCCGCCGGGACAGGGGGTAGCGAGCAGTACTTC.

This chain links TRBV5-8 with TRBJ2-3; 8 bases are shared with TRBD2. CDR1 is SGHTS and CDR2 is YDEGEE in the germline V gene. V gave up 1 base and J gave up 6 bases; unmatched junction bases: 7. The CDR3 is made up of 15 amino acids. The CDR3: CASSLPSGGGDTQYF. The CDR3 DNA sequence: TGTGCCAGCAGCTTGCCCAGCGGGGGAGGGGATACGCAGTATTTT.

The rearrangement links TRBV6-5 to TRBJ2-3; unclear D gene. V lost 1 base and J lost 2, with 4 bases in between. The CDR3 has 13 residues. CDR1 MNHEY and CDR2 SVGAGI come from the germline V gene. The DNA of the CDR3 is TGTGCCAGCAGTTACTTCCACACAGATACGCAGTATTTT. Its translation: CASSYFHTDTQYF.

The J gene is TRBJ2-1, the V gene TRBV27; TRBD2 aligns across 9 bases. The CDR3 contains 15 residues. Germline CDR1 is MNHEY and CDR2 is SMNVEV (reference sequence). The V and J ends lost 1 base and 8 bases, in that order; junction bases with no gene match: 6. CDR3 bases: TGTGCCAGCAGTTTATTGGCGGGGGGGCCCTATGAGCAGTTCTTC. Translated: CASSLLAGGPYEQFF.

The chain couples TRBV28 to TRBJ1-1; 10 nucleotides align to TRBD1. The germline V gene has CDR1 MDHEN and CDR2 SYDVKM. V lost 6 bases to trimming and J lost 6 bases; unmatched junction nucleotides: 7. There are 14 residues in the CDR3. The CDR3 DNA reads TGTGCCAGCAGACAGACAGGGGGCTCCCCTGAAGCTTTCTTT. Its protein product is CASRQTGGSPEAFF. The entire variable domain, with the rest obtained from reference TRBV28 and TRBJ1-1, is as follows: DVKVTQSSRYLVKRTGEKVFLECVQDMDHENMFWYRQDPGLGLRLIYFSYDVKMKEKGDIPEGYSVSREKKERFSLILESASTNQTSMYLCASRQTGGSPEAFFGQGTRLTVV.

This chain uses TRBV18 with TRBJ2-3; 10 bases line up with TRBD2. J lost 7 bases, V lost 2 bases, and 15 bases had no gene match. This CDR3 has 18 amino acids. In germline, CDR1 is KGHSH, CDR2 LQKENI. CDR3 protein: CASSPRSQRGGRENTQYF. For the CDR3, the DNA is TGTGCCAGCTCACCAAGGTCCCAGCGGGGGGGCCGGGAAAATACGCAGTATTTT.

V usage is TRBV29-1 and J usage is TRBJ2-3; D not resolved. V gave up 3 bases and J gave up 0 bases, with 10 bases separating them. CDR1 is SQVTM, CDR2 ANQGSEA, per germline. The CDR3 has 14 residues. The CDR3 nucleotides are TGCAGCGTTGATTCAATAGCTAGCACAGATACGCAGTATTTT. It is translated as CSVDSIASTDTQYF.

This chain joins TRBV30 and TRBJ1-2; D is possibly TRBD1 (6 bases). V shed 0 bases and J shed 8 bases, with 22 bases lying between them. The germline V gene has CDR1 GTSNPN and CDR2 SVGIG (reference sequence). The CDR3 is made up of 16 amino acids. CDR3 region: CAWSVGLIGAGEGYTF. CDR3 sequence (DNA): TGTGCCTGGAGTGTAGGCTTAATAGGGGCAGGGGAAGGCTACACCTTC.

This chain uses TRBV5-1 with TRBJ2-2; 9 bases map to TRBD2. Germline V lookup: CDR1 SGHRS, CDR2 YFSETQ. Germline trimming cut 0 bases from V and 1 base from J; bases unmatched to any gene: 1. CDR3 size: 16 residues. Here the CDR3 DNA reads TGCGCCAGCAGCTTGGGACTAGCGGAGAACACCGGGGAGCTGTTTTTT. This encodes CASSLGLAENTGELFF.